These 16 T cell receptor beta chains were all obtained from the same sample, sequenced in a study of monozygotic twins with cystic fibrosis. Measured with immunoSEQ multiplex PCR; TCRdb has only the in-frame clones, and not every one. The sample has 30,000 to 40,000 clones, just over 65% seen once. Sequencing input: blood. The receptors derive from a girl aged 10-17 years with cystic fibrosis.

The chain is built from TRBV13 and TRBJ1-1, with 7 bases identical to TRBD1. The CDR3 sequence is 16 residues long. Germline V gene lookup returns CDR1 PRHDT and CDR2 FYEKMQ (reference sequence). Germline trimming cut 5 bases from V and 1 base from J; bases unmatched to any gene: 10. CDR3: CASSPRDSYPNTEAFF. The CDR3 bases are TGTGCCAGCAGCCCCCGGGACAGCTATCCGAACACTGAAGCTTTCTTT.

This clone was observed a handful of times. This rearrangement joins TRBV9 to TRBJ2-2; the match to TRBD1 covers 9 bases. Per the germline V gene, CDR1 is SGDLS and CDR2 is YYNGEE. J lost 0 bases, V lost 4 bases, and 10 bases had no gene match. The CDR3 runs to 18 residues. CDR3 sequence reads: CASSPGGTGIPNTGELFF. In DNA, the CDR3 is TGTGCCAGCAGCCCTGGGGGGACAGGGATACCGAACACCGGGGAGCTGTTTTTT.

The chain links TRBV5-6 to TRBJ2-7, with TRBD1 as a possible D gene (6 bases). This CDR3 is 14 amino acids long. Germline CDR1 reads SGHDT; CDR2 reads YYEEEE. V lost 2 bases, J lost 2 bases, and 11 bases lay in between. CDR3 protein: CASSLGGSAYEQYV. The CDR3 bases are TGTGCCAGCAGCTTAGGGGGAAGCGCCTACGAGCAGTACGTC.

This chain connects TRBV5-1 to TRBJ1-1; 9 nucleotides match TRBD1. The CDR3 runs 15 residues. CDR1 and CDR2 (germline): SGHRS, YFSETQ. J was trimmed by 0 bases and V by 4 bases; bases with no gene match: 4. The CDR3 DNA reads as TGCGCCAGCAGCCCGGGACAGGGCCTGAACACTGAAGCTTTCTTT. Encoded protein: CASSPGQGLNTEAFF.

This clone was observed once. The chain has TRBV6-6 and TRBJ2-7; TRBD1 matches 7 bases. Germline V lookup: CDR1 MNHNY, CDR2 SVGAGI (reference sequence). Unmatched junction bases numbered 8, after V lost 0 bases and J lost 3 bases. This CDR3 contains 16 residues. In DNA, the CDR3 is TGTGCCAGCAGTTACTCGAAGACGGGACAGAACTACGAGCAGTACGTC. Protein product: CASSYSKTGQNYEQYV.

Here the CDR3 reads CASSGGAGSSYNEQFF. Here the CDR3 DNA reads TGCGCCAGCAGCGGTGGGGCGGGAAGTTCCTACAATGAGCAGTTCTTC. J is TRBJ2-1 and V is TRBV5-1; possibly TRBD2 for D (6 bases). This CDR3 region has 16 residues. The germline V gene has CDR1 SGHRS and CDR2 YFSETQ. V gave up 4 bases and J gave up 1 base, with 15 bases separating them. The complete variable domain, with remaining parts taken from reference TRBV5-1 and TRBJ2-1, reads KAGVTQTPRYLIKTRGQQVTLSCSPISGHRSVSWYQQTPGQGLQFLFEYFSETQRNKGNFPGRFSGRQFSNSRSEMNVSTLELGDSALYLCASSGGAGSSYNEQFFGPGTRLTVL.

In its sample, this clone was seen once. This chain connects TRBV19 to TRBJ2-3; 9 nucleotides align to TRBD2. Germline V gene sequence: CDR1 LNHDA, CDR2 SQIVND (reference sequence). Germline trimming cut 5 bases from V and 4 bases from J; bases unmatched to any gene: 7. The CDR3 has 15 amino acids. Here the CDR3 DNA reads TGTGCCAGTAGTCCGCGGGGACTAGCCTCAGATACGCAGTATTTT. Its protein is CASSPRGLASDTQYF.

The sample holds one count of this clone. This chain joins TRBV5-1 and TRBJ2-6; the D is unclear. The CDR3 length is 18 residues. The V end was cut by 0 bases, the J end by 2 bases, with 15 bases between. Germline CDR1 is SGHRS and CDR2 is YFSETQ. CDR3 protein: CASSLEPPIPAGANVLTF. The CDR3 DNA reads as TGCGCCAGCAGCTTGGAGCCCCCGATACCGGCTGGGGCCAACGTCCTGACTTTC.

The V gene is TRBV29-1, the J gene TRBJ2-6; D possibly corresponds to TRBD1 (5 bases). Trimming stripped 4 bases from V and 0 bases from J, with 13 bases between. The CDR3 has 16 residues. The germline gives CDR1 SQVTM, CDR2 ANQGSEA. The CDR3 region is CSVAGSRYSGANVLTF. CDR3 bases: TGCAGCGTTGCAGGGTCACGGTACTCTGGGGCCAACGTCCTGACTTTC.

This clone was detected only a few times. The CDR3 DNA reads as TGTGCCAGCAGTTTCGGCTGGAGGTACACTGAAGCTTTCTTT. Its translation: CASSFGWRYTEAFF. The rearrangement links TRBV28 to TRBJ1-1; no clear D. The germline V gene has CDR1 MDHEN and CDR2 SYDVKM. The CDR3 covers 14 residues. The V end was cut by 3 bases, the J end by 3 bases, with 11 bases between.

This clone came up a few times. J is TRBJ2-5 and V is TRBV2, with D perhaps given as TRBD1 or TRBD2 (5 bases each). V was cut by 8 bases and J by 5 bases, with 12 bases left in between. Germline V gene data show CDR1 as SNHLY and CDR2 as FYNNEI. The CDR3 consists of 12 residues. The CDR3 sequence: CASRFEGETQYF. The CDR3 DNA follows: TGTGCCAGCCGTTTCGAGGGGGAGACCCAGTACTTC.

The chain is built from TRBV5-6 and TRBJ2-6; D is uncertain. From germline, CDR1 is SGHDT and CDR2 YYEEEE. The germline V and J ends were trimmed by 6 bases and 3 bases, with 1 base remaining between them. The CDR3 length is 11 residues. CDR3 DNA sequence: TGTGCCAGCATTGGGGCCAACGTCCTGACTTTC. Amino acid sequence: CASIGANVLTF.

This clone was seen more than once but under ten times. CDR3 sequence reads: CASIGGYEQYF. CDR3 in DNA: TGTGCCAGCATCGGGGGCTACGAGCAGTACTTC. The rearrangement joins TRBV2 to TRBJ2-7; maybe TRBD2 (6 bases). Trimming pared 7 bases from V and 3 bases from J, leaving 7 bases between. The V gene's germline CDR1 is SNHLY and CDR2 FYNNEI. The CDR3 is made up of 11 amino acids.

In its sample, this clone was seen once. This CDR3 is CASSVSAGVAYNEQFF. The CDR3 nucleotides read TGTGCCAGCAGCGTCTCCGCGGGAGTAGCCTACAATGAGCAGTTCTTC. V usage is TRBV9 and J usage is TRBJ2-1; 7 nucleotides align to TRBD2. Germline CDR1 reads SGDLS; CDR2 reads YYNGEE. The CDR3 sequence is 16 residues long. V gave up 2 bases and J gave up 2 bases; unmatched junction bases: 7. Full variable domain (missing parts from reference TRBV9 and TRBJ2-1): DSGVTQTPKHLITATGQRVTLRCSPRSGDLSVYWYQQSLDQGLQFLIQYYNGEERAKGNILERFSAQQFPDLHSELNLSSLELGDSALYFCASSVSAGVAYNEQFFGPGTRLTVL.

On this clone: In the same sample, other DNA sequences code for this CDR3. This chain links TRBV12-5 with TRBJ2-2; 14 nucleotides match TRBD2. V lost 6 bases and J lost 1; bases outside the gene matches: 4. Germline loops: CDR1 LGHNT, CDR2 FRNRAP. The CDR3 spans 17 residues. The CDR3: CASGTGTSGRNTGELFF. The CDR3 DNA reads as TGTGCTAGTGGAACCGGGACTAGCGGGAGGAACACCGGGGAGCTGTTTTTT.

CDR3: CAWNHDRLGGELFF. The CDR3 DNA is TGTGCCTGGAACCACGACAGGTTGGGCGGGGAGCTGTTTTTT. The genes are TRBV30 and TRBJ2-2, with a tentative D call TRBD1 (6 bases). CDR1 GTSNPN and CDR2 SVGIG come from the germline V gene (reference sequence). V shed 4 bases and J shed 7 bases, with 16 bases lying between them. This CDR3 is 14 amino acids long.